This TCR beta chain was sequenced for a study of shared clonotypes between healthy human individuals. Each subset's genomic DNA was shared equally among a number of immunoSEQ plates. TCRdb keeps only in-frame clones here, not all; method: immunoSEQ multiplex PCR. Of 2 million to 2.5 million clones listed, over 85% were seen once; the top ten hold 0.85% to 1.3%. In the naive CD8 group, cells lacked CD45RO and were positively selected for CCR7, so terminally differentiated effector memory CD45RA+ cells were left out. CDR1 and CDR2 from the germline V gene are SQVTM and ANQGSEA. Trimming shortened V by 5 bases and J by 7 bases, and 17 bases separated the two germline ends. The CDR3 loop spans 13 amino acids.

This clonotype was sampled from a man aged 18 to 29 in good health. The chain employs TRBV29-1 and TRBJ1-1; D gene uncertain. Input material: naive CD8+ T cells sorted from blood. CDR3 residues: CSVNDNKQYEAFF. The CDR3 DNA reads TGCAGCGTTAACGACAATAAACAATATGAAGCTTTCTTT. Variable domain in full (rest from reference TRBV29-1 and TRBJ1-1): SAVISQKPSRDICQRGTSLTIQCQVDSQVTMMFWYRQQPGQSLTLIATANQGSEATYESGFVIDKFPISRPNLTFSTLTVSNMSPEDSSIYLCSVNDNKQYEAFFGQGTRLTVV.